This section outlines one TCR beta chain sequence together with its context. Its recognized antigen is unknown. One base away lies a much larger clone, so this may be a sequencing read error. The library came from PCR. Reads for this sample came from an Illumina HiSeq 4000. Preparation of bulk TCR libraries followed a previously described approach, with the TCR primers listed in Table S5. The Qiagen AllPrep DNA/RNA kit was used to purify total RNA. Reads from multiple sequencing runs of the same library were pooled before analysis. For the original study's pipeline: Reads were retained only if an exact TCR constant sequence was present, and the retained reads were trimmed to 150 nt and grouped according to their 12-nt molecular barcodes. Reads in each barcode group were sub-clustered using a 15% Levenshtein threshold, and a quality-weighted consensus sequence was built for each RNA molecule. Non-functional sequences were filtered out, along with any lower-count sequence sitting one edit away from another sequence. Based on a fit of two negative binomial distributions, barcode sub-clusters having less than 20% of the maximum read count were discarded. The raw public data were reprocessed by TCRdb itself: fastp quality trimming at Q25, MiXCR clonotype calling, in-frame beta chains only. Each CDR3 protein gets just one entry, which takes the most common genes and DNA from the rows behind it. The V and J calls reflect TCRdb's pipeline rather than the authors' work. A total of 490,000 or so distinct CDR3 sequences appear in this sample, 20% to 25% of them only once. The top ten constitute about 0.78% of the sample.

V gives up 5 bases and J gives up 7 bases, and the segment between their germline ends measures 17 bases. Taken from the germline V gene, the CDR1 and CDR2 loops are SGHAT and FQNNGV. The CDR3 spans 14 residues, from the cysteine through the phenylalanine. The retained sequence is limited to the CDR3, 42 bases, with the frame set at the first base. The sample originates from a study of molecular identifiers for immune sequencing clone quantification (dated by TCRdb to the late 2010s). Regarding the research as a whole: In a replicate experiment, RNA from about 20,000 or 100,000 naive CD8 T cells was split into five aliquots, four of which were sequenced. The study was a methods study using CD8 T cells to benchmark molecular-identifier clustering-based TCR repertoire sequencing (MIDCIRS) and TCR RNA copy counting. Broader findings and caveats from the paper: Even against a background of 750,000 to 1,000,000 naive CD8 T cells, spiked-in Jurkat TCR RNA amounting to a single cell's worth was reported to be detectable. Modeling indicated about 3 TCR RNA copies recovered per cell, compared with approximately 10 by digital PCR, which implies a capture efficiency of approximately 30%. When barcode sub-clustering was omitted, TCR diversity was inflated by chimeric consensus sequences, with chimeras reaching as high as 47%. Naive libraries contained spiked-in Jurkat TCR RNA (approximately nine copies' worth), which is not part of the donor repertoire. In CMV-specific effector cells, over 99% of molecules were held by clones above 20 RNA copies, whereas under 1% of molecules were held by such clones in naive cells. Identical TCR molecules sharing a barcode could cause highly expanded clone sizes to be underestimated.

Naive CD8 T cell libraries were made from 20,000 to 1,000,000 sorted cells using 10%, 30% or 50% of purified RNA. Naive CD8 T cells were FACS-sorted as CD8+CD4-CCR7+CD45RA+ on a BD FACSAria II into RLT Plus buffer. To test detection sensitivity, Jurkat RNA equivalent to nine to ten TCR copies was spiked into samples of roughly 18,000-1,000,000 naive CD8 T cells. CD8 T cells were enriched using RosetteSep CD8+ T Cell Enrichment Cocktail and Ficoll-Paque, and the enriched cells then underwent ACK red cell lysis. The sequencing sample was made of naive CD8+ T cells from blood, with Jurkat cell RNA spiked in. The sample's cell subset or site label, in plain terms: FACS-sorted CD8+CD4-CCR7+CD45RA+ naive T cells. The sequence was collected from a human donor in good health. Some libraries in this study had Jurkat cell RNA spiked in. Recombination joined TRBV11-2 with TRBJ1-1; matching of 5 bases hints at TRBD1 as the D gene. The CDR3 protein sequence reads: CASSGTGRNNEAFF. DNA sequence: TGTGCCAGCAGCGGGACGGGGCGAAATAATGAAGCTTTCTTT.